The source of this TCR beta chain is a study of cytomegalovirus exposure and HLA in healthy donors. Vbeta (60) and Jbeta (13) primers were used in the PCR. Here immunoSEQ multiplex PCR was the method, and the copy in TCRdb shows in-frame clones only, minus some. The data show about 210,000 clones, over 75% seen once. There are 15 residues in the CDR3. Trimming took 6 bases from V and 0 from J, leaving 14 bases between them. Per the germline V gene, CDR1 is MDHEN and CDR2 is SYDVKM. The TCR was taken from a male donor in good health and CMV-seronegative. The V gene is TRBV28, the J gene TRBJ2-5; perhaps TRBD2 as D (6 bases). Sample: PBMCs. DNA for the CDR3: TGTGCCAGCAGCCGCGCCGGGACTCACCAAGAGACCCAGTACTTC. This sequence encodes CASSRAGTHQETQYF.